The entry below gives a single T cell receptor (beta chain) sequence along with its context. The data are from a study of blood T cell repertoires in COVID-19. Per the study methods: Counts of nucleated cells, estimated from reference gene primer amplification, were obtained. Sequenced by immunoSEQ multiplex PCR; TCRdb stores in-frame clones only, minus some. V, J and clone size are taken as reported in that table, and D and trimming were inferred from the DNA itself. The table lists some 250,000 clones, more than 75% of them singletons. From germline, CDR1 is SGDLS and CDR2 YYNGEE. The ends lost 4 bases at V and 0 bases at J; junction bases unmatched: 6. The CDR3 runs to 15 residues.

This receptor was obtained from a man aged 18 to 29 who had recovered from COVID-19. The specimen was PBMCs or T cells enriched from blood (not recorded which). The V and J genes are TRBV9 and TRBJ1-1; 7 bases map to TRBD1. The CDR3 DNA sequence: TGTGCCAGCAGCAAAGGACAGGTTATGAACACTGAAGCTTTCTTT. Translation gives CASSKGQVMNTEAFF.